One and the same sample provided the 23 T cell receptor beta chains below, sequenced in a study of CD8+CD57+ T cells in acquired aplastic anemia. Patients chosen for sequencing had CD8+CD57+ cells that had expanded, as shown by flow cytometry. Investigators profiled TCR beta VDJ and CDR3 from genomic DNA template. Each CDR3 protein is one row after TCRdb ran MiXCR on the reads. Counted here are around 150,000 distinct CDR3 sequences, 40% to 55% occurring once; the ten biggest clones make up less than 3%. Sequencing was carried out using sorted CD4+, CD8+, or CD8+CD57+ T cells (not recorded which) from PBMCs. Every receptor here comes from a human donor with aplastic anemia.

The chain is built from TRBV19 and TRBJ2-7, with TRBD2 matching over 7 bases. J was trimmed by 7 bases and V by 3 bases; bases with no gene match: 3. Germline values: CDR1 LNHDA, CDR2 SQIVND (reference sequence). The CDR3 totals 12 residues. The CDR3 loop reads CASSILADEQYF. CDR3 sequence (DNA): TGTGCCAGTAGTATCCTAGCGGATGAGCAGTACTTC. Based on the CDR3 plus reference TRBV19 and TRBJ2-7, the full variable domain is DGGITQSPKYLFRKEGQNVTLSCEQNLNHDAMYWYRQDPGQGLRLIYYSQIVNDFQKGDIAEGYSVSREKKESFPLTVTSAQKNPTAFYLCASSILADEQYFGPGTRLTVT.

This clonotype was found many times. This chain uses TRBV5-6 with TRBJ1-1; D unresolved. Per germline, CDR1 SGHDT and CDR2 YYEEEE. The CDR3 is 14 residues long. With 5 bases removed from V and 0 bases from J, the gap between germline ends came to 11 bases. The CDR3 region is CASRSGYMNTEAFF. Written as DNA, the CDR3 is TGTGCCAGCAGGTCGGGCTACATGAACACTGAAGCTTTCTTT.

This chain connects TRBV10-3 to TRBJ2-2; no reliable D call. Germline V CDR1 and CDR2: ENHRY, SYGVKD. Between the trimmed V and J ends, which lost 2 bases and 5 bases, there was a span of 0 bases. There are 11 residues in the CDR3. In nucleotides, the CDR3 is TGTGCCATCAGTGAGACCGGGGAGCTGTTTTTT. Translated, it gives CAISETGELFF.

In the case of this clonotype: A much larger clone differs from this one at a single base, so this may be a read error. CDR3 DNA sequence: TGTGCCAGCAGTTACCCGGGGGACGGGGGTGAAGCTTTCTTT. Translation: CASSYPGDGGEAFF. The rearrangement uses TRBV9 and TRBJ1-1; D perhaps matches TRBD1 (5 bases). The V gene's germline CDR1 is SGDLS and CDR2 YYNGEE. Trimming removed 5 bases at V and 7 bases at J, with 18 bases between. This CDR3 has 14 amino acids.

The chain recombines TRBV6-1 with TRBJ2-5; 10 positions agree with TRBD2. CDR3 length equals 14 residues. Germline CDR1 is MNHNS and CDR2 is SASEGT. V gave up 6 bases and J gave up 1 base; unmatched junction bases: 2. This chain's CDR3 is CASRLAGTQETQYF. The CDR3 DNA is TGTGCCAGCAGACTAGCGGGGACCCAAGAGACCCAGTACTTC.

This clonotype has a count of ten or more. The gene calls are TRBV19 and TRBJ2-1; D may be TRBD1 or TRBD2 (5 bases each). There are 14 residues in the CDR3. The germline V gene encodes CDR1 LNHDA and CDR2 SQIVND (reference sequence). Trimming left V 11 bases short and J 5 bases short, with 19 bases between. CDR3 residues: CAVRRDPANNEQFF. CDR3 bases: TGTGCCGTCCGCCGGGACCCCGCCAACAATGAGCAGTTCTTC.

This clonotype was seen ten or more times. The rearrangement uses TRBV5-5 and TRBJ1-3; D not certain. With 0 bases removed from V and 0 bases from J, the gap between germline ends came to 7 bases. Looked up from germline, CDR1 is SGHKS and CDR2 is YYEKEE (reference sequence). This CDR3 is 15 amino acids long. CDR3 region: CASSLGLRSGNTIYF. CDR3 in DNA: TGTGCCAGCAGCTTGGGTTTACGCTCTGGAAACACCATATATTTT.

V and J are TRBV10-1 and TRBJ2-3; TRBD2 matches 14 bases. Trimming at V came to 4 bases and at J to 1 base, leaving 1 base not matched to a gene. The CDR3 covers 16 residues. Germline CDR1 reads WNHNN; CDR2 reads SYGVQD (reference sequence). CDR3 DNA sequence: TGCGCCAGCAGTGCGACTAGCGGGGGGGGCACAGATACGCAGTATTTT. Its translation is CASSATSGGGTDTQYF.

The chain joins TRBV10-3 to TRBJ2-1; TRBD2 agrees at 9 bases. Germline trimming cut 11 bases from V and 5 bases from J; bases unmatched to any gene: 13. Germline CDR1 is ENHRY and CDR2 is SYGVKD. The CDR3 loop spans 15 amino acids. This chain's CDR3 is CAPASGKFINNEQFF. As DNA, the CDR3 is TGTGCCCCCGCTAGCGGGAAGTTCATAAACAATGAGCAGTTCTTC.

The CDR3 sequence: CASSQADRGGTEAFF. In nucleotides, the CDR3 is TGTGCCAGCAGCCAGGCCGACAGGGGAGGCACTGAAGCTTTCTTT. The chain is built from TRBV3-1 and TRBJ1-1; 8 bases match TRBD1. Germline V gene sequence: CDR1 LGHDT, CDR2 YNNKEL (reference sequence). CDR3 length: 15 amino acids. With V trimmed by 3 bases and J by 4 bases, 7 bases remained unmatched.

This clonotype was seen at least ten times. CDR3: CASSWQGLAGGDEQYF. The DNA for the CDR3 is TGCGCCAGCAGCTGGCAAGGACTAGCGGGAGGAGACGAGCAGTACTTC. V is TRBV4-1 and J is TRBJ2-7; 14 bases agree with TRBD2. This CDR3 is built from 16 residues. CDR1 is MGHRA, CDR2 YSYEKL, per germline. The J segment lost 5 bases and the V segment lost 5 bases, leaving 8 bases of the junction unmatched.

With respect to this clonotype: A junction end diverges from the germline sequence, so it may reflect a read error. CDR3 nucleotides: TGTGCCAGCAGTTTACAGGGGGGGCCTAACTATGGCTACGCCTTC. This translates into CASSLQGGPNYGYAF. This rearrangement joins TRBV28 to TRBJ1-2, with 7 positions matching TRBD1. This CDR3 region has 15 residues. Germline V gives CDR1 MDHEN, CDR2 SYDVKM.

This clonotype was detected many times. The chain links TRBV19 to TRBJ1-1; unclear D gene. The CDR3 runs 14 residues. Deletions cut 5 bases from V and 1 base from J, with 11 bases between. Germline CDR1 and CDR2: LNHDA and SQIVND (reference sequence). CDR3 bases: TGTGCCAGTAGTTGGCGGGCCCAGAACACTGAAGCTTTCTTT. This sequence encodes CASSWRAQNTEAFF.

This clonotype was observed many times. This chain uses TRBV5-1 with TRBJ2-1, with 11 bases that match TRBD2. CDR3 length: 17 amino acids. The V gene end was trimmed by 1 base and the J gene end by 6 bases; junction bases not matched to a gene: 9. Germline V gene sequence: CDR1 SGHRS, CDR2 YFSETQ. CDR3 sequence (DNA): TGCGCCAGCAGCTTGTATAGGCTAGCGGGAGGAAGCAATGAGCAGTTCTTC. Protein sequence: CASSLYRLAGGSNEQFF.

This clonotype was seen ten or more times. This rearrangement joins TRBV12-3 or TRBV12-4 to TRBJ1-1; 10 bases are shared with TRBD1. J lost 0 bases, V lost 3 bases, and 4 bases had no gene match. There are 16 residues in the CDR3. For the CDR3, the DNA is TGTGCCAGCAGTTTGGGGACAGGGGTCGTGAACACTGAAGCTTTCTTT. It codes for CASSLGTGVVNTEAFF.

This clonotype appeared many times. The genes are TRBV20-1 and TRBJ1-4; 8 bases agree with TRBD1. Trimming removed 3 bases from V and 4 bases from J; junction bases left unmatched: 4. Germline V CDR1 and CDR2: DFQATT, SNEGSKA (reference sequence). There are 14 residues in the CDR3. CDR3 nucleotide sequence: TGCAGTGCTAGTCGACAGGGGTATAATGAAAAACTGTTTTTT. Translation: CSASRQGYNEKLFF.

This clonotype was counted at least ten times. The chain has TRBV6-1 and TRBJ2-7; D perhaps matches TRBD2 (6 bases). The CDR3 contains 13 residues. CDR1 is MNHNS and CDR2 is SASEGT in the germline V gene. Trimming cost V 9 bases and J 4 bases, with 16 bases left between them. DNA of the CDR3: TGTGCCAGTGCCCGGGAGAGAAAATACGAGCAGTACTTC. Translation gives CASARERKYEQYF.

The chain uses TRBV19 and TRBJ1-2; D may be TRBD1 (6 bases). The CDR3 covers 14 residues. In germline, CDR1 is LNHDA, CDR2 SQIVND (reference sequence). Trimming took off 7 bases at V and 3 bases at J, with 15 bases between the two ends. The CDR3 DNA reads TGTGCCAGTAATATTGGGGGCGAGGACTATGGCTACACCTTC. This translates into CASNIGGEDYGYTF.

This clonotype appeared many times. The chain is built from TRBV29-1 and TRBJ2-2, with TRBD2 identical over 8 bases. This CDR3 region has 14 residues. J lost 6 bases, V lost 6 bases, and 9 bases had no gene match. Germline lookup yields CDR1 SQVTM and CDR2 ANQGSEA. The chain's CDR3 is CSVPGRGGAGELFF. For the CDR3, the DNA is TGCAGCGTCCCCGGGAGGGGGGGGGCCGGGGAGCTGTTTTTT.

The rearrangement links TRBV11-1 to TRBJ1-2; 7 bases are shared with TRBD1. The CDR3 is 16 residues long. In germline, CDR1 is SGHAT, CDR2 FQDESV (reference sequence). With V trimmed by 0 bases and J by 5 bases, 9 bases remained unmatched. For the CDR3, the DNA is TGTGCCAGCAGCTTAGCCCCTTCGACAGGGCTATATGGCTACACCTTC. Translation gives CASSLAPSTGLYGYTF.

This clonotype appeared once. V usage is TRBV19 and J usage is TRBJ2-4; a weak D match, TRBD1 (5 bases). Trimming left V 5 bases short and J 13 bases short, with 12 bases between. The germline CDR1 and CDR2 sequences are LNHDA and SQIVND (reference sequence). The CDR3 extends over 11 amino acids. The CDR3 sequence is CASSVTTDQYF. CDR3 DNA sequence: TGTGCCAGTAGTGTAACGACAGACCAGTACTTC.

This clonotype has ten or more counts. The CDR3 sequence is CASSLDPGPTEAFF. The DNA for the CDR3 is TGTGCCAGCAGCTTAGACCCGGGTCCCACTGAAGCTTTCTTT. The rearrangement uses TRBV7-6 and TRBJ1-1; D not resolved. CDR1 is SGHVS and CDR2 is FNYEAQ in the germline V gene. This CDR3 spans 14 amino acids. Trimming stripped 1 base from V and 4 bases from J, with 10 bases between.

With respect to this clonotype: This sequence may be a read error, since a much larger clone differs from it by one base. The rearrangement joins TRBV5-4 to TRBJ1-1; D call uncertain. This CDR3 spans 14 amino acids. In germline, CDR1 is SGHNT, CDR2 YYREEE (reference sequence). In DNA, the CDR3 is TGTGCCAGCAGCTTGGATTGGCGAAACAATGAAGCTTTCTTT. Translated: CASSLDWRNNEAFF.